This T cell receptor beta chain stems from a study of shared clonotypes between healthy human individuals. General study findings and limits: Rarefaction showed that sequencing of sorted subsets was incomplete (despite large depth). Lower generation probabilities were found for non-shared clonotypes than for those shared by all four donors.

Germline CDR1 is SGHNT and CDR2 is YENEEA. Trimming stripped 2 bases from V and 3 bases from J, with 11 bases between. This CDR3 region has 14 residues. Assay: immunoSEQ multiplex PCR; the TCRdb copy retains only in-frame clones and omits some. The sample carries roughly 1,500,000 clones, roughly 98% recorded once. With respect to this clone: The antigen remains undetermined.

The rearrangement links TRBV11-3 to TRBJ2-7; D is uncertain. Sequencing was performed on naive CD4+ T cells sorted from blood. The subset here: CD45RA+ positively selected. This receptor was identified in a man aged 25 to 40 in good health. The CDR3 DNA reads as TGTGCCAGCAGCTTAAGCACAAATGACTACGAGCAGTACTTC. Protein product: CASSLSTNDYEQYF.